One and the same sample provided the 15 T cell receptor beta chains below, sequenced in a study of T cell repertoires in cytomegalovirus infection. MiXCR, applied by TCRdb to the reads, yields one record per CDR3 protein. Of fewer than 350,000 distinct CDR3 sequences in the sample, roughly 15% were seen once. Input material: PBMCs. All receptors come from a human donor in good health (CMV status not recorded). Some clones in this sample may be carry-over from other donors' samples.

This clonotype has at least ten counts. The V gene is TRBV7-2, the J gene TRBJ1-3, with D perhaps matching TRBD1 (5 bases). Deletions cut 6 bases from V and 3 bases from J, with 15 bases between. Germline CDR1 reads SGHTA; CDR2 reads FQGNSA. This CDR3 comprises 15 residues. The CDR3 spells CASSTGWGIGNTIYF. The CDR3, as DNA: TGTGCCAGCAGTACAGGTTGGGGGATTGGAAACACCATATATTTT.

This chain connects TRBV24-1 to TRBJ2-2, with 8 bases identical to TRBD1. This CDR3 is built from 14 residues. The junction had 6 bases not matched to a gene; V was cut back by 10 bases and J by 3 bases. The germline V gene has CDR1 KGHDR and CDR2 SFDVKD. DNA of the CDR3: TGTGCCACAGCCCCGGGACAGGACACCGGGGAGCTGTTTTTT. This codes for CATAPGQDTGELFF.

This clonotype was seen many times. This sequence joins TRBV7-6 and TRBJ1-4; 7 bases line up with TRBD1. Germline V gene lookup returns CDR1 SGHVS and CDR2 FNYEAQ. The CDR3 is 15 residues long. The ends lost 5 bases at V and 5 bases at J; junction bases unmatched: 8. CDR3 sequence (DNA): TGTGCCAGCAGCCAGCTGACAGGGAGAAATGAAAAACTGTTTTTT. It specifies CASSQLTGRNEKLFF.

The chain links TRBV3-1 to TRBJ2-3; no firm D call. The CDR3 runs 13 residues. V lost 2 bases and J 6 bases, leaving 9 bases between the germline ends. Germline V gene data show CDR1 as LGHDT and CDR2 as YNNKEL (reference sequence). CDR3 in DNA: TGTGCCAGCAGCCAACAAAGCGCCGATACGCAGTATTTT. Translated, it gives CASSQQSADTQYF.

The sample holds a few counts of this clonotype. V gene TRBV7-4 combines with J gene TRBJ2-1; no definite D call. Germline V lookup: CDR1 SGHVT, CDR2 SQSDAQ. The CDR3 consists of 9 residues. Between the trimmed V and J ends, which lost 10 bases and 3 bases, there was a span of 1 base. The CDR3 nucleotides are TGTGCCAACTACAATGAGCAGTTCTTC. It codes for CANYNEQFF.

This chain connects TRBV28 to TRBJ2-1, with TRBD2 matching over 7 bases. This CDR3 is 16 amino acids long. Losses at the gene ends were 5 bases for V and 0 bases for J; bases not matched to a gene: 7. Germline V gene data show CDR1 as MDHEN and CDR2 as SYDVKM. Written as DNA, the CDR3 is TGTGCCAGCAGTCCATCCTCTAGCGGCTCCTACAATGAGCAGTTCTTC. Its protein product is CASSPSSSGSYNEQFF.

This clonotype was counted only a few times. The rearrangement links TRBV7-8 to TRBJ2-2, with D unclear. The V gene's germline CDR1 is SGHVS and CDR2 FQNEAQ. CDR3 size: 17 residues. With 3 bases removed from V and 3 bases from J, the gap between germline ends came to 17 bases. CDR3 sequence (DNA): TGTGCCAGCAGCTTGCACGAACGAGGTCGGGACACCGGGGAGCTGTTTTTT. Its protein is CASSLHERGRDTGELFF.

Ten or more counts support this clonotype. The CDR3 spells CASSPQRGEKLFF. CDR3 nucleotides: TGTGCCAGCAGCCCACAAAGGGGTGAAAAACTGTTTTTT. This chain uses TRBV7-2 with TRBJ1-4; the D gene is possibly TRBD1 (5 bases). The CDR3 has 13 amino acids. With 5 bases removed from V and 7 bases from J, the gap between germline ends came to 11 bases. The germline V gene encodes CDR1 SGHTA and CDR2 FQGNSA. Full variable domain (outside the CDR3, taken from reference TRBV7-2 and TRBJ1-4): GAGVSQSPSNKVTEKGKDVELRCDPISGHTALYWYRQSLGQGLEFLIYFQGNSAPDKSGLPSDRFSAERTGGSVSTLTIQRTQQEDSAVYLCASSPQRGEKLFFGSGTQLSVL.

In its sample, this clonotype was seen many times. In DNA, the CDR3 is TGTGCCAGCAGCTTAAGGTATCTGGGACAAGGGAACACTGAAGCTTTCTTT. Its protein product is CASSLRYLGQGNTEAFF. V gene TRBV7-2 combines with J gene TRBJ1-1, with TRBD1 as a possible D gene (6 bases). Trimming stripped 2 bases from V and 1 base from J, with 17 bases between. This CDR3 has 17 residues. CDR1 SGHTA and CDR2 FQGNSA come from the germline V gene.

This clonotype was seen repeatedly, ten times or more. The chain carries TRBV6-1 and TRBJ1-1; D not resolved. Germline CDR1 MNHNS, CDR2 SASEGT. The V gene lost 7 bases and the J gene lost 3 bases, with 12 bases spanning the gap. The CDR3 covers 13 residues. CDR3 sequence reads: CASMDGWDTEAFF. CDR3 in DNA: TGTGCCAGCATGGATGGATGGGACACTGAAGCTTTCTTT.

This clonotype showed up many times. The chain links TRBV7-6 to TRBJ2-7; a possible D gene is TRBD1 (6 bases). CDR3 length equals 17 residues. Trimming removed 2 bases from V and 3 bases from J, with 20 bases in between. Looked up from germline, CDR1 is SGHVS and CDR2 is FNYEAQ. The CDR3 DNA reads TGTGCCAGCAGCTTACAATCAGGGGCCGGAGGAAACTACGAGCAGTACTTC. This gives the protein CASSLQSGAGGNYEQYF. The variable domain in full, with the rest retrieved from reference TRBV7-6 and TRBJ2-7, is GAGVSQSPRYKVTKRGQDVALRCDPISGHVSLYWYRQALGQGPEFLTYFNYEAQQDKSGLPNDRFSAERPEGSISTLTIQRTEQRDSAMYRCASSLQSGAGGNYEQYFGPGTRLTVT.

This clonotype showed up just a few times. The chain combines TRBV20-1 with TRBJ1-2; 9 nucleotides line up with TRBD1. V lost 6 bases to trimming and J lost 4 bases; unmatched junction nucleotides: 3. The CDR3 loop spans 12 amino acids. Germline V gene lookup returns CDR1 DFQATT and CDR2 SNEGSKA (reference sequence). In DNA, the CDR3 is TGCAGTGCCAAGGGACAGGGCTATGGCTACACCTTC. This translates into CSAKGQGYGYTF.

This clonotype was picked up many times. For the CDR3, the DNA is TGTGCCAGCAGCCTTCGGACAGTCGGATCACCCCTCCACTTT. Encoded protein: CASSLRTVGSPLHF. The chain couples TRBV7-2 to TRBJ1-6, with D maybe TRBD1 (6 bases). The CDR3 has 14 residues. The germline gives CDR1 SGHTA, CDR2 FQGNSA. The V end lost 5 bases, the J end lost 10 bases, and 15 bases lay between the germline ends.

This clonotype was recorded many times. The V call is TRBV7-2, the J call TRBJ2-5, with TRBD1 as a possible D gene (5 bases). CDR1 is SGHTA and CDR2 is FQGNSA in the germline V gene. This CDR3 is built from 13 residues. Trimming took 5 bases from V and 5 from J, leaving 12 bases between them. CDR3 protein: CASSATNRETQYF. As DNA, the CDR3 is TGTGCCAGCAGCGCGACCAACAGGGAGACCCAGTACTTC.

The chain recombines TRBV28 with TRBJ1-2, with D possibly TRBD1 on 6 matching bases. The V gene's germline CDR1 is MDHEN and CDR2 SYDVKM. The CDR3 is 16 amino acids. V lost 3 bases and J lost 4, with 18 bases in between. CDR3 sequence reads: CASSFPDSLVGYGYTF. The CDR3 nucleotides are TGTGCCAGCAGTTTTCCGGACAGCTTGGTCGGCTATGGCTACACCTTC.